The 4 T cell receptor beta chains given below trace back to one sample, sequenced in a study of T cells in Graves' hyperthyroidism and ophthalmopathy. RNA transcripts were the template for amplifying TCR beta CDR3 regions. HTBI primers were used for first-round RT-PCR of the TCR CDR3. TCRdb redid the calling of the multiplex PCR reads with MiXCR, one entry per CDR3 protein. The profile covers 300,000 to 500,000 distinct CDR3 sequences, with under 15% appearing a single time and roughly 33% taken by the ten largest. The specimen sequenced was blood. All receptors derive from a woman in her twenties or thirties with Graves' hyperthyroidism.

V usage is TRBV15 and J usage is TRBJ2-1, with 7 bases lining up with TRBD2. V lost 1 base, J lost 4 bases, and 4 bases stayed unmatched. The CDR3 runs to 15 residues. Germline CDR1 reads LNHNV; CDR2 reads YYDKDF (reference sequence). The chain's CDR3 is CATSRGTSEYNEQFF. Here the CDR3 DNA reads TGTGCCACCAGCAGAGGTACTAGCGAGTACAATGAGCAGTTCTTC.

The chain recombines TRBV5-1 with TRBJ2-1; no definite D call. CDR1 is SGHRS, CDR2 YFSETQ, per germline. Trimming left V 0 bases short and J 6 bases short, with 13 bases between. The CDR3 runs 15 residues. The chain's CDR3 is CASSLAGAGRNEQFF. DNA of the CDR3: TGCGCCAGCAGCTTGGCTGGAGCTGGGCGCAATGAGCAGTTCTTC.

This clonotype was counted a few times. The CDR3 protein is CASRQGFGGYTF. The CDR3 region has the DNA TGTGCCAGCAGGCAGGGGTTCGGCGGCTACACCTTC. This chain uses TRBV28 with TRBJ1-2, with TRBD1 as a possible D gene (6 bases). This CDR3 spans 12 amino acids. Germline-derived CDR1 and CDR2 are MDHEN and SYDVKM. V was shortened by 6 bases and J by 8 bases, with 13 bases between the two germline ends.

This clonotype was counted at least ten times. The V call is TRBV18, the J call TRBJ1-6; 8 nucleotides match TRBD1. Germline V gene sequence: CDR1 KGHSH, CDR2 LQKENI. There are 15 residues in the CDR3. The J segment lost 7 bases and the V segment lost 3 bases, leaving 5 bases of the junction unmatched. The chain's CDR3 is CASSPPGGQNSPLHF. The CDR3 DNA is TGTGCCAGCTCACCTCCAGGGGGCCAAAATTCACCCCTCCACTTT.